The clone carrying this T cell receptor beta chain showed up many times. This sample was included in a study of T cells in Graves' hyperthyroidism and ophthalmopathy. Background on the study: At the time of initial diagnosis and before any treatment, peripheral blood was collected.

CDR1 is SNHLY, CDR2 FYNNEI, per germline. V lost 6 bases, J lost 5 bases, and 5 bases lay in between. The CDR3 runs to 11 residues. Disease duration was under 3 months in the ophthalmopathy patients, who also had a Clinical Activity Score of at least 3 and a NOSPECS grade of at least 4. Any patient presenting with uncontrolled infection, other autoimmune disease, pregnancy or lactation was left out. Orbital computed tomography, thyroid ultrasound, serum thyroxine and TRAb, and clinical symptoms together informed the diagnoses. Regions amplified from RNA transcripts were the TCR beta CDR3 regions. TCR CDR3 underwent first-round RT-PCR with the HTBI primer set. TCRdb independently ran MiXCR on the multiplex PCR reads; one entry per CDR3 protein. The table includes about 350,000 distinct CDR3 sequences, over 15% detected once.

Sequenced input: blood. This chain connects TRBV2 to TRBJ1-3; D gene unclear. The TCR sequence derives from a woman aged 35 to 49 with Graves' ophthalmopathy. The CDR3 nucleotides read TGTGCCAGCAGGGAGCGAAACACCATATATTTT. This translates into CASRERNTIYF.